The 32 T cell receptor beta chains below all came from one sample that was sequenced in a study of cytomegalovirus exposure and HLA in healthy donors. A multiplex PCR was run with 60 Vbeta primers and 13 Jbeta primers. Generated by immunoSEQ multiplex PCR, the TCRdb table keeps only in-frame clones and is missing some. The profile shows 100,000 to 150,000 clones, 77% of them singletons. The sequencing sample was made of PBMCs. Receptor source: a woman in her sixties in good health and CMV-seronegative.

The rearrangement joins TRBV27 to TRBJ2-3, with D maybe TRBD1 (5 bases). The V end was cut by 7 bases, the J end by 0 bases, with 14 bases between. Germline CDR1 reads MNHEY; CDR2 reads SMNVEV (reference sequence). The CDR3 is 15 amino acids. The CDR3, as DNA: TGTGCCAGCAATCCACAGGTCACTAGCACAGATACGCAGTATTTT. Its protein is CASNPQVTSTDTQYF.

The genes are TRBV6-1 and TRBJ1-2; 7 nucleotides align to TRBD1. V shed 4 bases and J 1 base; nucleotides not matched to a gene: 6. This CDR3 comprises 15 residues. Per germline, CDR1 MNHNS and CDR2 SASEGT. The CDR3 coding sequence is TGTGCCAGCAGTGGACCGGGACAGATTAACTATGGCTACACCTTC. The encoded protein is CASSGPGQINYGYTF.

This clone was counted a single time. The chain has TRBV6-6 and TRBJ1-3; D gene unclear. The CDR3 runs to 15 residues. Germline values: CDR1 MNHNY, CDR2 SVGAGI (reference sequence). Trimming cost V 5 bases and J 0 bases, with 11 bases left between them. Here the CDR3 DNA reads TGTGCCAGCAGTGTGAGGGCCTTCTCTGGAAACACCATATATTTT. Translating it yields CASSVRAFSGNTIYF.

This clone was counted between two and nine times. J is TRBJ2-7 and V is TRBV28; 15 nucleotides agree with TRBD2. The length of the CDR3 is 15 residues. V lost 5 bases to trimming and J lost 5 bases; unmatched junction nucleotides: 4. Looked up from germline, CDR1 is MDHEN and CDR2 is SYDVKM. This CDR3 is CASSKGLAGGHEQYF. Written as DNA, the CDR3 is TGTGCCAGCAGTAAGGGACTAGCGGGGGGCCACGAGCAGTACTTC.

The J gene is TRBJ1-6, the V gene TRBV6-1; no reliable D call. CDR3 size: 13 residues. Germline V gene sequence: CDR1 MNHNS, CDR2 SASEGT. Trimming removed 4 bases at V and 5 bases at J, with 6 bases between. The CDR3 nucleotides are TGTGCCAGCAGTGTTACGGATAATTCACCCCTCCACTTT. Translated: CASSVTDNSPLHF.

CDR3 in DNA: TGTGCCAGCTCACCAGCGGAGGGCACCGGGGAGCTGTTTTTT. Its translation is CASSPAEGTGELFF. The rearrangement joins TRBV18 to TRBJ2-2; weak D call: TRBD2 (6 bases). Germline loops: CDR1 KGHSH, CDR2 LQKENI. The V gene lost 2 bases and the J gene lost 4 bases, with 8 bases spanning the gap. The CDR3 is made up of 14 amino acids. Full variable domain (rest looked up from reference TRBV18 and TRBJ2-2): NAGVMQNPRHLVRRRGQEARLRCSPMKGHSHVYWYRQLPEEGLKFMVYLQKENIIDESGMPKERFSAEFPKEGPSILRIQQVVRGDSAAYFCASSPAEGTGELFFGEGSRLTVL.

The genes are TRBV29-1 and TRBJ2-1, with 9 bases aligning to TRBD2. This CDR3 has 13 amino acids. V lost 7 bases and J lost 0; bases outside the gene matches: 1. Germline V gene data show CDR1 as SQVTM and CDR2 as ANQGSEA. For the CDR3, the DNA is TGCAGCGGTAGCGGGAGCTCCTACAATGAGCAGTTCTTC. This gives the protein CSGSGSSYNEQFF.

This clone was seen only a few times. The chain employs TRBV27 and TRBJ2-5; a possible D gene is TRBD1 (7 bases). CDR3 length: 15 amino acids. CDR1 and CDR2 (germline): MNHEY, SMNVEV (reference sequence). The V end was cut by 4 bases, the J end by 1 base, with 13 bases between. The CDR3 bases are TGTGCCAGCAGTTGGAGGGGGACAGCCCAAGAGACCCAGTACTTC. Translating gives CASSWRGTAQETQYF.

This chain uses TRBV9 with TRBJ2-5; TRBD2 matches at 7 bases. The germline V gene has CDR1 SGDLS and CDR2 YYNGEE. Losses at the gene ends were 0 bases for V and 2 bases for J; bases not matched to a gene: 10. The length of the CDR3 is 17 residues. The chain's CDR3 is CASSVGHWRELQETQYF. The CDR3 nucleotides read TGTGCCAGCAGCGTAGGTCATTGGCGGGAGTTACAAGAGACCCAGTACTTC. The entire variable domain, with the rest obtained from reference TRBV9 and TRBJ2-5, is as follows: DSGVTQTPKHLITATGQRVTLRCSPRSGDLSVYWYQQSLDQGLQFLIQYYNGEERAKGNILERFSAQQFPDLHSELNLSSLELGDSALYFCASSVGHWRELQETQYFGPGTRLLVL.

This clone showed up just once. V and J are TRBV2 and TRBJ2-3, with 10 bases identical to TRBD2. V was pared by 3 bases and J by 6 bases, with 9 bases of the junction left unmatched. Germline values: CDR1 SNHLY, CDR2 FYNNEI. CDR3 length: 16 residues. The CDR3 DNA is TGTGCCAGCAGTGAGATAAGCGGGGGGGCGGAGGATACGCAGTATTTT. Protein sequence: CASSEISGGAEDTQYF. Supplemented by reference TRBV2 and TRBJ2-3, the full variable domain reads EPEVTQTPSHQVTQMGQEVILRCVPISNHLYFYWYRQILGQKVEFLVSFYNNEISEKSEIFDDQFSVERPDGSNFTLKIRSTKLEDSAMYFCASSEISGGAEDTQYFGPGTRLTVL.

The chain carries TRBV14 and TRBJ2-7; possibly TRBD1 for D (6 bases). The CDR3 loop spans 15 amino acids. The germline V gene has CDR1 SGHDN and CDR2 FVKESK. V shed 1 base and J shed 7 bases, with 17 bases lying between them. CDR3 residues: CASSQVQGKAGEQYF. CDR3 DNA sequence: TGTGCCAGCAGCCAAGTACAGGGAAAGGCGGGTGAGCAGTACTTC.

This clone was detected only a few times. The chain links TRBV7-2 to TRBJ2-3; D perhaps matches TRBD2 (7 bases). Germline V gives CDR1 SGHTA, CDR2 FQGNSA. Deletions cut 5 bases from V and 2 bases from J, with 14 bases between. This CDR3 spans 15 amino acids. The CDR3 DNA reads TGTGCCAGCAGCGAGGGAGGGGGGCCCACAGATACGCAGTATTTT. It specifies CASSEGGGPTDTQYF.

The chain is built from TRBV5-1 and TRBJ2-3; TRBD1 might be the D (6 bases). Looked up from germline, CDR1 is SGHRS and CDR2 is YFSETQ. This CDR3 has 13 amino acids. V lost 7 bases, J lost 11 bases, and 20 bases lay in between. CDR3 sequence: CASGQRTEGGQYF. For the CDR3, the DNA is TGCGCCAGCGGCCAAAGGACGGAAGGGGGGCAGTATTTT.

The chain employs TRBV7-9 and TRBJ1-5; D may be TRBD1 (6 bases). Germline CDR1 and CDR2: SEHNR and FQNEAQ (reference sequence). V was cut by 5 bases and J by 6 bases, with 11 bases left in between. CDR3 size: 13 residues. The CDR3: CASSEQGPQPQHF. CDR3 DNA: TGTGCCAGCAGCGAACAGGGACCTCAGCCCCAGCATTTT. Full variable domain (missing parts from reference TRBV7-9 and TRBJ1-5): DTGVSQNPRHKITKRGQNVTFRCDPISEHNRLYWYRQTLGQGPEFLTYFQNEAQLEKSRLLSDRFSAERPKGSFSTLEIQRTEQGDSAMYLCASSEQGPQPQHFGDGTRLSIL.

J is TRBJ2-1 and V is TRBV19, with 11 bases lining up with TRBD2. The V segment lost 3 bases and the J segment 0 bases; nucleotides outside the gene matches: 22. The CDR3 runs 23 residues. Germline V gives CDR1 LNHDA, CDR2 SQIVND (reference sequence). The DNA for the CDR3 is TGTGCCAGTAGTATGCGGTTCGGCCCTCAGGGACTAGCGGTCACTAGCTCCTACAATGAGCAGTTCTTC. Its translation is CASSMRFGPQGLAVTSSYNEQFF. The whole variable domain, filled in from reference TRBV19 and TRBJ2-1, reads DGGITQSPKYLFRKEGQNVTLSCEQNLNHDAMYWYRQDPGQGLRLIYYSQIVNDFQKGDIAEGYSVSREKKESFPLTVTSAQKNPTAFYLCASSMRFGPQGLAVTSSYNEQFFGPGTRLTVL.

The chain links TRBV15 to TRBJ2-7; 8 bases fit TRBD1. V shed 0 bases, J shed 3 bases, and the junction held 1 base outside the gene matches. Per germline, CDR1 LNHNV and CDR2 YYDKDF (reference sequence). The CDR3 contains 14 residues. CDR3: CATSRETGVYEQYF. As DNA, the CDR3 is TGTGCCACCAGCAGAGAGACAGGGGTCTACGAGCAGTACTTC.

Written as DNA, the CDR3 is TGCAGTGGGGACAGCAAAAACATTCAGTACTTC. The encoded protein is CSGDSKNIQYF. The chain joins TRBV20-1 to TRBJ2-4; 7 bases align to TRBD1. The germline V gene encodes CDR1 DFQATT and CDR2 SNEGSKA (reference sequence). J was trimmed by 3 bases and V by 7 bases; bases with no gene match: 0. CDR3 length: 11 residues.

This clone was counted between two and nine times. V usage is TRBV5-1 and J usage is TRBJ2-7; TRBD2 agrees at 12 bases. CDR3 length equals 16 residues. Germline values: CDR1 SGHRS, CDR2 YFSETQ. The V segment lost 0 bases and the J segment 5 bases; nucleotides outside the gene matches: 6. The CDR3 sequence is CASSLGASGRAHEQYF. The CDR3 nucleotides read TGCGCCAGCAGCTTGGGCGCTAGCGGGAGGGCTCACGAGCAGTACTTC.

V usage is TRBV27 and J usage is TRBJ1-2, with 9 bases fitting TRBD1. The ends lost 7 bases at V and 4 bases at J; junction bases unmatched: 13. CDR1 is MNHEY and CDR2 is SMNVEV in the germline V gene (reference sequence). This CDR3 has 16 amino acids. The CDR3 loop is CASKGSGTGQIYGYTF. CDR3 DNA: TGTGCCAGCAAGGGGAGTGGGACAGGGCAAATCTATGGCTACACCTTC.

The chain is built from TRBV6-5 and TRBJ2-7; TRBD1 matches 9 bases. With 7 bases clipped from V and 7 bases from J, the junction kept 8 bases outside the gene matches. The V gene's germline CDR1 is MNHEY and CDR2 SVGAGI. CDR3 length equals 13 residues. CDR3 residues: CASTTGGSVEQYF. In DNA form, the CDR3 reads TGTGCCAGCACGACAGGGGGAAGCGTGGAGCAGTACTTC.

This clone was detected a few times. The chain is built from TRBV6-6 and TRBJ1-5; 7 nucleotides line up with TRBD1. The CDR3 totals 16 residues. Germline V lookup: CDR1 MNHNY, CDR2 SVGAGI (reference sequence). With 0 bases clipped from V and 2 bases from J, the junction kept 4 bases outside the gene matches. CDR3 DNA: TGTGCCAGCAGTTACTCGATAACAGGGGGCAATCAGCCCCAGCATTTT. Protein sequence: CASSYSITGGNQPQHF.

This clone was seen only once. CDR3 nucleotide sequence: TGTGCCAGCAGTGTACTGACAGGGGCCTACTACGAGCAGTACTTC. This translates into CASSVLTGAYYEQYF. The rearrangement links TRBV6-1 to TRBJ2-5, with TRBD1 identical over 8 bases. The DNA end is a closer match to TRBJ2-7, so the J assignment may be wrong. This CDR3 has 15 residues. Germline V gives CDR1 MNHNS, CDR2 SASEGT.

In its sample, this clone was seen once. This chain joins TRBV29-1 and TRBJ2-1; 9 bases fit TRBD1. Germline values: CDR1 SQVTM, CDR2 ANQGSEA. V was pared by 3 bases and J by 2 bases, with 2 bases of the junction left unmatched. The CDR3 is 14 amino acids. CDR3 sequence (DNA): TGCAGCGTTGAGGGACAGGGCGCCTACAATGAGCAGTTCTTC. Translating gives CSVEGQGAYNEQFF.

The V call is TRBV7-3, the J call TRBJ1-1; no definite D call. Germline loops: CDR1 SGHTA, CDR2 FQGTGA. With 3 bases removed from V and 1 base from J, the gap between germline ends came to 12 bases. The CDR3 runs to 15 residues. This CDR3 is CASSLGISGNTEAFF. In DNA, the CDR3 is TGTGCCAGCAGCTTGGGTATCTCAGGGAACACTGAAGCTTTCTTT.

V is TRBV28 and J is TRBJ2-3, with D perhaps TRBD2 (6 bases). Trimming stripped 7 bases from V and 5 bases from J, with 19 bases between. This CDR3 region has 15 residues. CDR1 is MDHEN, CDR2 SYDVKM, per germline. The CDR3 DNA is TGTGCCAGCATGCCCCCGATGGGGGGAGTAGATACGCAGTATTTT. Residues: CASMPPMGGVDTQYF. Variable domain in full (rest from reference TRBV28 and TRBJ2-3): DVKVTQSSRYLVKRTGEKVFLECVQDMDHENMFWYRQDPGLGLRLIYFSYDVKMKEKGDIPEGYSVSREKKERFSLILESASTNQTSMYLCASMPPMGGVDTQYFGPGTRLTVL.

The chain employs TRBV27 and TRBJ2-5, with D possibly TRBD2 on 6 matching bases. The germline V and J ends were trimmed by 4 bases and 5 bases, with 8 bases remaining between them. The CDR3 contains 12 residues. Per germline, CDR1 MNHEY and CDR2 SMNVEV (reference sequence). In DNA form, the CDR3 reads TGTGCCAGCAGTTCGGGAGAGGAGACCCAGTACTTC. It is translated as CASSSGEETQYF.

As to this clone: At one boundary the junction diverges from the germline segment, which might be a read error. This sequence joins TRBV19 and TRBJ1-2; the D gene is possibly TRBD1 (5 bases). Germline V lookup: CDR1 LNHDA, CDR2 SQIVND (reference sequence). This CDR3 is built from 15 residues. CDR3 in amino acids: CASSIMGRGNYGHTF. The CDR3 coding sequence is TGTGCCAGTAGTATAATGGGACGGGGGAACTATGGCCACACCTTC.

This rearrangement joins TRBV7-8 to TRBJ2-3, with TRBD1 identical over 7 bases. The CDR3 contains 16 residues. Germline V gives CDR1 SGHVS, CDR2 FQNEAQ. The V segment lost 0 bases and the J segment 0 bases; nucleotides outside the gene matches: 3. CDR3 DNA sequence: TGTGCCAGCAGCTTAGCAGGGGGCCCTAGCACAGATACGCAGTATTTT. Its translation is CASSLAGGPSTDTQYF.

The chain employs TRBV5-1 and TRBJ2-1, with D possibly matching TRBD1 (5 bases). Germline assignment: CDR1 SGHRS and CDR2 YFSETQ. The CDR3 extends over 14 amino acids. V gave up 0 bases and J gave up 9 bases, with 13 bases separating them. CDR3 DNA sequence: TGCGCCAGCAGCTTGGGGGCCAGGGCTGGTGAGCAGTTCTTC. Encoded protein: CASSLGARAGEQFF.

This clone was counted only a few times. The chain has TRBV5-8 and TRBJ2-5; 10 bases agree with TRBD1. Trimming removed 0 bases from V and 4 bases from J; junction bases left unmatched: 9. The CDR3 runs to 17 residues. The germline V gene has CDR1 SGHTS and CDR2 YDEGEE. In DNA form, the CDR3 reads TGTGCCAGCAGCTTGGAACGGGGACAGGGGAAGGGAGAGACCCAGTACTTC. Its translation: CASSLERGQGKGETQYF.

This rearrangement joins TRBV10-3 to TRBJ2-7; 9 bases align to TRBD1. Losses at the gene ends were 3 bases for V and 3 bases for J; bases not matched to a gene: 6. Germline V CDR1 and CDR2: ENHRY, SYGVKD. CDR3 length equals 15 residues. The CDR3 is CAISEQQGANYEQYF. CDR3 nucleotide sequence: TGTGCCATCAGTGAACAACAGGGGGCTAACTACGAGCAGTACTTC.

V is TRBV6-5 and J is TRBJ1-1; no definite D call. V shed 5 bases and J shed 7 bases, with 14 bases lying between them. Germline lookup yields CDR1 MNHEY and CDR2 SVGAGI. The CDR3 is 13 amino acids. CDR3 DNA: TGTGCCAGCAGTCCCCGCGGTCACCTTGAAGCTTTCTTT. It encodes CASSPRGHLEAFF.